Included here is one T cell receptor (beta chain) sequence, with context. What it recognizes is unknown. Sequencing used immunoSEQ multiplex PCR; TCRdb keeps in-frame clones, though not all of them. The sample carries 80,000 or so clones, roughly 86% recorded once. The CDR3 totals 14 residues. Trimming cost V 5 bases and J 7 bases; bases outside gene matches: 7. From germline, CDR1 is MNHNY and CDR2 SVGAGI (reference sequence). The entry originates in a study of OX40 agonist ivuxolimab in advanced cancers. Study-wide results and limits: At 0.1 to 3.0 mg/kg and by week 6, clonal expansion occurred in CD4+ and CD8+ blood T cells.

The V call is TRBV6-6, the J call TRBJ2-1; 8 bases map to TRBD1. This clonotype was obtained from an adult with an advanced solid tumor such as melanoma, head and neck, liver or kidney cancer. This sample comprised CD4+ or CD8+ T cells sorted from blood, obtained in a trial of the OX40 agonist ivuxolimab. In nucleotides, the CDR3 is TGTGCCAGCAGTCCCCGACAGGGGCGGAATGAGCAGTTCTTC. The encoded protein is CASSPRQGRNEQFF.